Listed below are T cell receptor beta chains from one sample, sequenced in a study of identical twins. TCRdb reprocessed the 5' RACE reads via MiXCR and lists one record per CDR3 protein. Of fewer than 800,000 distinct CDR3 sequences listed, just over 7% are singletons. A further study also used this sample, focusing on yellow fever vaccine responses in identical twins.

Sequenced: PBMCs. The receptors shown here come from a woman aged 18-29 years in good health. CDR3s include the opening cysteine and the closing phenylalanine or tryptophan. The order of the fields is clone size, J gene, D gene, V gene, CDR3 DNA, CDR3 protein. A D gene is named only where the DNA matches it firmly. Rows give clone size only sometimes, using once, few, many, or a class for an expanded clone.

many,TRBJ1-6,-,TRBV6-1,TGTGCCAGCAGCCAATTGCGGAATTCACCCCTCCACTTT,CASSQLRNSPLHF
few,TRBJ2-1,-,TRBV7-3,TGTGCCAGCAGCTCAGGACTCGTCTCCTACAATGAGCAGTTCTTC,CASSSGLVSYNEQFF
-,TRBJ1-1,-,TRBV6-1,TGTGCCAGCAGCAAAACAGGGTCGGGGTACGCTGAAGCTTTCTTT,CASSKTGSGYAEAFF
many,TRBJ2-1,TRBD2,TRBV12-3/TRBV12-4,TGTGCCAGCAGTTCCCACCCTATCCGGGAGGTTGACAATGAGCAGTTCTTC,CASSSHPIREVDNEQFF
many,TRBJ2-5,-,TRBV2,TGTGCCAGCAGTGAGGCTCTTCTCCAGTACTTC,CASSEALLQYF
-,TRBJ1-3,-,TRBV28,TGTGCCAGTGTAAGACGGGGTCCCCGCTCTGGAAACACCATATATTTT,CASVRRGPRSGNTIYF
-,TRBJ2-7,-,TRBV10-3,TGTGCCATCAGTGAATCTCCAGACGAGCAGTACTTC,CAISESPDEQYF
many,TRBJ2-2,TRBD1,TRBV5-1,TGCGCCAGCAGCCCGAGAGGGACAGGGACCGTCGTAACACCGGGGGAGCTGTTTTTT,CASSPRGTGTVVTPGELFF
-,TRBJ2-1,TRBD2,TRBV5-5,TGTGCCAGCAGCTCCAATAGCGGGGCCTACAATGAGCAGTTCTTC,CASSSNSGAYNEQFF
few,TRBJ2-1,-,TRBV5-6,TGTGCCAGCAGCCCAGGAGTGAGCTACAATGAGCAGTTCTTC,CASSPGVSYNEQFF
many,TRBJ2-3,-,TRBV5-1,TGCGCCAGCAGCCCGCCTGGCGTAGGGAGCACAGATACGCAGTATTTT,CASSPPGVGSTDTQYF
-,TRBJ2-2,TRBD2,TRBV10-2,TGCGCCAGCAGTGGGAGCGGCGGGGGGAACACCGGGGAGCTGTTTTTT,CASSGSGGGNTGELFF
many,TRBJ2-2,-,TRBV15,TGTGCCACCAGCAGAGGAGTGGACCAACCGATCGGGGAGCTGTTTTTT,CATSRGVDQPIGELFF
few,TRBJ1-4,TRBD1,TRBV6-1,TGTGCCAGCAGAGACAGGGAGTCTAATGAAAAACTGTTTTTT,CASRDRESNEKLFF
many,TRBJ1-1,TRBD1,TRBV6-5,TGTGCCAGCAGTTACCGGGACAGCCGGAACACTGAAGCTTTCTTT,CASSYRDSRNTEAFF
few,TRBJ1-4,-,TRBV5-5,TGTGCCAGCAGCTTGTGGGGAAGAACTAATGAAAAACTGTTTTTT,CASSLWGRTNEKLFF
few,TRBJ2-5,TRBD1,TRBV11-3,TGTGCCAGACTCAACTCCTACACTGGACAGGCCACGGAGACCCAGTACTTC,CARLNSYTGQATETQYF
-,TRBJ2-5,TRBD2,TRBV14,TGTGCCAGCAGCCCAGCCCTAGCGGGAGTGTCCCAGTACTTC,CASSPALAGVSQYF
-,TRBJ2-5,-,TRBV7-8,TGTGCCAGCAGCGTGAGTTTAGAGACCCAGTACTTC,CASSVSLETQYF
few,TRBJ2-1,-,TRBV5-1,TGCGCCAGCAGCTTGGGGTACTTCCGTGGGAGTCCTTCCTACAATGAGCAGTTCTTC,CASSLGYFRGSPSYNEQFF
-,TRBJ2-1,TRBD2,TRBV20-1,TGCAGTGCTAGAGACCCGACTAGCGGGAGCTCCTACAATGAGCAGTTCTTC,CSARDPTSGSSYNEQFF
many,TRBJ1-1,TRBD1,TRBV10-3,TGTGCCATCAGTGAGTCGACAGGGGAGAACACTGAAGCTTTCTTT,CAISESTGENTEAFF
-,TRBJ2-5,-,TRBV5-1,TGCGCCAGCATGGGGAAACAAGAGACCCAGTACTTC,CASMGKQETQYF
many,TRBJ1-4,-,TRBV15,TGTGCCACCAGCAGAGGTCCGGCAGTCAACGAAAAACTGTTTTTT,CATSRGPAVNEKLFF
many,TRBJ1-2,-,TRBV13,TGTGCCAGCAGCTTAGACCCTATTACAGGGAACTATGGCTACACCTTC,CASSLDPITGNYGYTF
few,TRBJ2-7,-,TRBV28,TGTGCCAGCAGTTCGGACGGGGCCTACGAGCAGTACTTC,CASSSDGAYEQYF
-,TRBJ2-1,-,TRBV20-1,TGCAGTGCTAGATCGCGCGCCTCCGCCAATGAGCAGTTCTTC,CSARSRASANEQFF